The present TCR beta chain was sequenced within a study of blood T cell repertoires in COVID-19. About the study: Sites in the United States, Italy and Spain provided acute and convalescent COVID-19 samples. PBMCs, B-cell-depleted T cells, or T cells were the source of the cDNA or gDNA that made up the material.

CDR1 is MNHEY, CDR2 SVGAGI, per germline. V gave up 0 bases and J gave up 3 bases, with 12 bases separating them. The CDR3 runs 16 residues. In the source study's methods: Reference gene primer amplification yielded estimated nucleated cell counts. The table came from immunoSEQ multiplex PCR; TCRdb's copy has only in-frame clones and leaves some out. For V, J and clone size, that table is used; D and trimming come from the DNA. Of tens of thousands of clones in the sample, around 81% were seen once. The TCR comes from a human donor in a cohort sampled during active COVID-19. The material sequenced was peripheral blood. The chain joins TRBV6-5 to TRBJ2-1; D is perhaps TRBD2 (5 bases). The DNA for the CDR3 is TGTGCCAGCAGTTACTCGTGGTCAAGCGGCTACAATGAGCAGTTCTTC. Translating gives CASSYSWSSGYNEQFF.